This T cell receptor beta chain was retrieved from a study of blood T cell repertoires in COVID-19. Method: immunoSEQ multiplex PCR; TCRdb's copy keeps in-frame clones and lacks some. This table has more than 200,000 clones, around 84% appearing once. The germline V gene has CDR1 MDHEN and CDR2 SYDVKM. V shed 6 bases and J shed 8 bases, with 10 bases lying between them. The CDR3 sequence is 12 residues long. The source material was PBMCs or T cells enriched from blood (not recorded which). This clonotype was sampled from a woman between 45 and 60 years old who had recovered from COVID-19. The chain joins TRBV28 to TRBJ1-4; D gene ambiguous. As DNA, the CDR3 is TGTGCCAGCAGCCGTCGACAAGAAAAACTGTTTTTT. This gives the protein CASSRRQEKLFF.